This TCR beta chain derives from a study of patients and donors after allogeneic stem cell transplantation. The CDR3 length is 11 residues. The ends were cut back, 6 bases at V and 14 bases at J, with 11 bases in the middle. The sample holds many counts of this clonotype. One entry per CDR3 protein, called by TCRdb with MiXCR from the RT-PCR reads. The repertoire holds about a million distinct CDR3 sequences, more than 15% seen once, with roughly 6% in the top ten. The receptor's source is a human donor who was either an allogeneic HSCT recipient or a stem cell or donor lymphocyte infusion donor (not recorded which). It is not recorded whose cells these are; they may come from a transplant donor. The chain combines TRBV12-3 or TRBV12-4 with TRBJ1-6; D call uncertain. The sample taken for sequencing was blood, either unsorted or a sorted T cell fraction (not recorded which). For the CDR3, the DNA is TGTGCCAGCAGCCGCTCGGGCGCCCTCCACTTT. Translation: CASSRSGALHF.